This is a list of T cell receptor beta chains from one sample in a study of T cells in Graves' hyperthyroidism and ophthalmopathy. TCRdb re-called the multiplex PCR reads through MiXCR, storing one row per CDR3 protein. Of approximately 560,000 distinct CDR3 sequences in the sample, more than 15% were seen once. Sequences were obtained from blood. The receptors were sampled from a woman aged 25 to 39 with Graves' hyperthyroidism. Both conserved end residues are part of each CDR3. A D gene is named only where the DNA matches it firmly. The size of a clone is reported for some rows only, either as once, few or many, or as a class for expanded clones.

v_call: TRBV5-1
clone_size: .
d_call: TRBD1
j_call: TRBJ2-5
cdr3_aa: CASSATGDEETQYF
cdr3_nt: TGCGCCAGCAGCGCGACAGGGGACGAAGAGACCCAGTACTTC

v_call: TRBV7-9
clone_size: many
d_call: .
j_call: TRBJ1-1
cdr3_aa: CASSLVPNTEAFF
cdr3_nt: TGTGCCAGCAGTTTAGTCCCGAACACTGAAGCTTTCTTT

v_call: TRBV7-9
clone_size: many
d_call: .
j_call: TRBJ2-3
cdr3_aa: CASSLDGVTDTQYF
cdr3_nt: TGTGCCAGCAGCTTAGACGGTGTAACAGATACGCAGTATTTT

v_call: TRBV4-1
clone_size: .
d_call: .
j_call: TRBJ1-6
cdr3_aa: CASSQDPIKGSPLHF
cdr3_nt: TGCGCCAGCAGCCAAGACCCGATCAAGGGTTCACCCCTCCACTTT

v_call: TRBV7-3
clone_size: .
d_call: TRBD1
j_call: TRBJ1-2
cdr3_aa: CASSTSRDRGHGYTF
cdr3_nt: TGTGCCAGCAGCACCTCCCGGGACAGGGGGCATGGCTACACCTTC

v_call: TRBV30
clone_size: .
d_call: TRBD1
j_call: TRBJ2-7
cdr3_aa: CAWTGQGIHEQYF
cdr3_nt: TGTGCCTGGACGGGACAGGGGATCCACGAGCAGTACTTC

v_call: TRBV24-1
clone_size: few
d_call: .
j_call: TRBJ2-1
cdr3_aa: CATSDSPVSYNEQFF
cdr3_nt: TGTGCCACCAGTGATTCCCCTGTCTCCTACAATGAGCAGTTCTTC

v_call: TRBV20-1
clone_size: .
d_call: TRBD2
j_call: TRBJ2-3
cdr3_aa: CSAVGSGSTDTQYF
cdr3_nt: TGCAGTGCAGTAGGTAGCGGGAGCACAGATACGCAGTATTTT

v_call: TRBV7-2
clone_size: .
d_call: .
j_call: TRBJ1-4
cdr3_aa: CASSLASPGHRRTTNEKLFF
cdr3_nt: TGTGCCAGCAGCTTAGCGTCGCCGGGACACAGAAGAACAACTAATGAAAAACTGTTTTTT

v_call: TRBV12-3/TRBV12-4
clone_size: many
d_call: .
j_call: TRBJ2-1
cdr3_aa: CASSFYSGVEQFF
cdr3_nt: TGTGCCAGCAGTTTTTATTCGGGAGTGGAGCAGTTCTTC

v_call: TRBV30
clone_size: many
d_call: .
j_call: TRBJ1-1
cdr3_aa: CAWSPGTLNTEAFF
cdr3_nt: TGTGCCTGGAGTCCGGGGACCCTAAACACTGAAGCTTTCTTT

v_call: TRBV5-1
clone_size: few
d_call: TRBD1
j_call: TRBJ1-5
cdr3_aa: CASRLGQGSDQPQHF
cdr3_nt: TGCGCCAGCAGGTTGGGACAGGGCTCGGATCAGCCCCAGCATTTT

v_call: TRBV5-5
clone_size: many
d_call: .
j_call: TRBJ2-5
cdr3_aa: CASSLNPFARETQYF
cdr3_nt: TGTGCCAGCAGCTTGAATCCTTTCGCCCGAGAGACCCAGTACTTC

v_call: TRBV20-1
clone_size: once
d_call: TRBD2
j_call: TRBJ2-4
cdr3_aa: CSARPGGRGDGIQYF
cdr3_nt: TGCAGTGCTAGACCGGGCGGGAGGGGGGATGGCATTCAGTACTTC

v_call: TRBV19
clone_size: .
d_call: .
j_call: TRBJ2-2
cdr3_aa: CASSAAGRAGELFF
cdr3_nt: TGTGCCAGTAGTGCCGCAGGCAGGGCCGGGGAGCTGTTTTTT

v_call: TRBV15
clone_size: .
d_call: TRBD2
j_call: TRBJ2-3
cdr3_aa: CATSRARGGADTQYF
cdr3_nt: TGTGCCACCAGCAGAGCCCGGGGGGGCGCAGATACGCAGTATTTT

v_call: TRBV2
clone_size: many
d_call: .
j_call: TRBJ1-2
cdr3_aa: CASSLDSSNYGYTF
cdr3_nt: TGTGCCAGCAGTTTGGACAGCTCAAACTATGGCTACACCTTC

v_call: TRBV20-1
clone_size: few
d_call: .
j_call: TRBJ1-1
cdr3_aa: CSAIPPRDLDTEAFF
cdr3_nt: TGCAGTGCTATCCCCCCCCGGGACTTGGACACTGAAGCTTTCTTT

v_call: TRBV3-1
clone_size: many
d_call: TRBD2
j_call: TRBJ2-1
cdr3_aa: CASSQTSGRAGEQFF
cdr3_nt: TGTGCCAGCAGCCAGACTAGCGGGAGGGCCGGGGAGCAGTTCTTC

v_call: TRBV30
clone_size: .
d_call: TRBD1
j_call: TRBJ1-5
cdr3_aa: CAWSQGSGQGNQPQHF
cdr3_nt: TGTGCCTGGAGTCAGGGATCGGGACAGGGGAATCAGCCCCAGCATTTT

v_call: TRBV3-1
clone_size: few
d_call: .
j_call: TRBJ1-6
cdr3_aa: CASSPWGGWSSPLHF
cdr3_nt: TGTGCCAGCAGCCCCTGGGGGGGTTGGAGTTCACCCCTCCACTTT

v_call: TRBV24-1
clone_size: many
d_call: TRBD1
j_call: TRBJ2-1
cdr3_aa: CATSDSTETGPNEQFF
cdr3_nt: TGTGCCACCAGTGATTCAACCGAGACAGGGCCAAATGAGCAGTTCTTC

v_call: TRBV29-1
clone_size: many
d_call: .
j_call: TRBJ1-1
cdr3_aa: CSPTRGGTEAFF
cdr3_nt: TGCAGCCCGACGAGGGGTGGAACTGAAGCTTTCTTT

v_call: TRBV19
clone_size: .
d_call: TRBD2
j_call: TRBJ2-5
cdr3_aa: CASSPLAGEETQYF
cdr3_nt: TGTGCCAGTAGCCCTCTAGCGGGAGAAGAGACCCAGTACTTC

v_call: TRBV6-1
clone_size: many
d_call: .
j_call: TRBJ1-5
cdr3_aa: CASSSGGADQPQHF
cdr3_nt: TGTGCCAGCAGTTCGGGGGGCGCCGATCAGCCCCAGCATTTT

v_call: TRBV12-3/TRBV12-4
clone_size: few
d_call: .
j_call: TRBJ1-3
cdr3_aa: CASSLGDRSPSGNTIYF
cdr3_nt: TGTGCCAGCAGTTTAGGAGACAGGTCCCCCTCTGGAAACACCATATATTTT

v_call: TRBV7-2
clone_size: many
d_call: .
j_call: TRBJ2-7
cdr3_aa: CASSPPHAGSEQYF
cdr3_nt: TGTGCCAGCAGCCCGCCTCACGCAGGATCCGAGCAGTACTTC

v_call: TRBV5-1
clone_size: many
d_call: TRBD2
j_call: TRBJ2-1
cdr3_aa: CASSPGLAGRDEQFF
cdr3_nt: TGCGCCAGCAGCCCGGGACTAGCGGGAAGGGATGAGCAGTTCTTC

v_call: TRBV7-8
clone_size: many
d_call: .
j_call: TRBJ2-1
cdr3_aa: CASVIGSGYNEQFF
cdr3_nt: TGTGCCAGCGTTATAGGAAGTGGATACAATGAGCAGTTCTTC

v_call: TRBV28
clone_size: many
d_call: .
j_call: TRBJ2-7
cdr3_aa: CASLPLGPTSYEQYF
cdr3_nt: TGTGCCAGCTTACCCCTGGGGCCAACCTCCTACGAGCAGTACTTC

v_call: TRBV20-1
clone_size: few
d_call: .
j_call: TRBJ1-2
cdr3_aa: CSANHRWAGDEGYTF
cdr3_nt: TGCAGTGCTAACCATCGTTGGGCAGGGGATGAGGGCTACACCTTC

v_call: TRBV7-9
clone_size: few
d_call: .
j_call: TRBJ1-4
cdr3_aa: CASSLRGIGEKLFF
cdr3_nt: TGTGCCAGCAGCTTGAGGGGGATCGGTGAAAAACTGTTTTTT

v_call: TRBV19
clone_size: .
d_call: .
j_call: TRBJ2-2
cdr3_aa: CASRLTGELFF
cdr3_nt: TGTGCCAGTAGACTGACCGGGGAGCTGTTTTTT

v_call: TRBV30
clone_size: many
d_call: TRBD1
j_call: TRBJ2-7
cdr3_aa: CAWSRLGTGGYEQYF
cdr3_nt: TGTGCCTGGAGTAGGTTGGGGACAGGGGGATACGAGCAGTACTTC

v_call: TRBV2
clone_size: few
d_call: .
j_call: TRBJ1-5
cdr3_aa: CASIKEQGQPQHF
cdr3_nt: TGTGCCAGCATTAAAGAGCAGGGTCAGCCCCAGCATTTT

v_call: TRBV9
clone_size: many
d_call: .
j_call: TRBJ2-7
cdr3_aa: CASSLGTVPLEQYF
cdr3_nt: TGTGCCAGCAGCCTTGGGACCGTCCCCCTGGAGCAGTACTTC

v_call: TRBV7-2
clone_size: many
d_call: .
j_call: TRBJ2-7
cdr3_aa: CASRQYYEQYF
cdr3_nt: TGTGCCAGCAGGCAATACTACGAGCAGTACTTC

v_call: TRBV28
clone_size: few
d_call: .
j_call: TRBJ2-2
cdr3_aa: CASSQPTGLNAGELFF
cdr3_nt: TGTGCCAGCAGTCAACCAACAGGGTTAAACGCCGGGGAGCTGTTTTTT

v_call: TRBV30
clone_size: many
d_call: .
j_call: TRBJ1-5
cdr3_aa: CAWSVGPLKEPQHF
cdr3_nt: TGTGCCTGGAGTGTTGGGCCCCTCAAGGAGCCCCAGCATTTT

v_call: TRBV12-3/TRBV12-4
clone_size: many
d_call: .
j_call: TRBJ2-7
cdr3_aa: CASSVQQGYYEQYF
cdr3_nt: TGTGCCAGCAGTGTCCAACAGGGATACTACGAGCAGTACTTC

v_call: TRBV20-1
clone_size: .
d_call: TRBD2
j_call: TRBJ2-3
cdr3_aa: CSAPSGASTDTQYF
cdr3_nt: TGCAGTGCTCCTAGCGGGGCTAGCACAGATACGCAGTATTTT

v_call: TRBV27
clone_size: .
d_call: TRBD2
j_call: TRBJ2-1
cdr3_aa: CASSPESGAGDEQFF
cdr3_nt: TGTGCCAGCAGTCCCGAGAGCGGGGCTGGGGATGAGCAGTTCTTC

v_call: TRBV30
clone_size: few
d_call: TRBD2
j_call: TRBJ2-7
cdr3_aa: CAWRRPGTSLTYEQYF
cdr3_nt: TGTGCCTGGAGGAGACCCGGGACTAGCCTAACCTACGAGCAGTACTTC

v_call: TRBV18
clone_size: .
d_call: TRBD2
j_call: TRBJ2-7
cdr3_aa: CASSVTSGLSYEQYF
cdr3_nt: TGTGCCAGCTCAGTTACTAGCGGCCTCTCCTACGAGCAGTACTTC

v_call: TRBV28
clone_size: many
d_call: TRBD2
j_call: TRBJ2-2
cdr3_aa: CASSTGTSGTNTGELFF
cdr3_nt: TGTGCCAGCAGTACCGGGACTAGCGGAACGAACACCGGGGAGCTGTTTTTT

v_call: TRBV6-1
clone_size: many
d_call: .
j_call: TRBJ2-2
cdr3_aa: CASTATTGELFF
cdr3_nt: TGTGCCAGCACGGCCACCACCGGGGAGCTGTTTTTT

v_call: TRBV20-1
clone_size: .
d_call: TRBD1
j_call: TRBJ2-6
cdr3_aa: CSARDGTGGWSGANVLTF
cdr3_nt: TGCAGTGCTAGGGACGGGACAGGGGGCTGGTCTGGGGCCAACGTCCTGACTTTC

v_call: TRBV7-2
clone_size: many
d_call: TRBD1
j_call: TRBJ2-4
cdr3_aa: CASSFGTGGLGAKNIQYF
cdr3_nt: TGTGCCAGCAGCTTTGGGACAGGGGGACTGGGAGCCAAAAACATTCAGTACTTC